This paragraph reports one TCR beta chain. The V end was cut by 3 bases, the J end by 1 base, with 9 bases between. This CDR3 is 14 amino acids long. Per germline, CDR1 MDHEN and CDR2 SYDVKM. The data were obtained in a study of blood T cell repertoires in COVID-19. The repertoire was sequenced with immunoSEQ multiplex PCR; TCRdb's copy has only in-frame clones and lacks some. This table has over 150,000 clones, roughly 84% appearing once. The TCR originated in a middle-aged man with acute or convalescent COVID-19. The source material was peripheral blood. This sequence joins TRBV28 and TRBJ1-1; no definite D call. CDR3 loop: CASSFGEKNTEAFF. DNA of the CDR3: TGTGCCAGCAGTTTCGGGGAGAAGAACACTGAAGCTTTCTTT.